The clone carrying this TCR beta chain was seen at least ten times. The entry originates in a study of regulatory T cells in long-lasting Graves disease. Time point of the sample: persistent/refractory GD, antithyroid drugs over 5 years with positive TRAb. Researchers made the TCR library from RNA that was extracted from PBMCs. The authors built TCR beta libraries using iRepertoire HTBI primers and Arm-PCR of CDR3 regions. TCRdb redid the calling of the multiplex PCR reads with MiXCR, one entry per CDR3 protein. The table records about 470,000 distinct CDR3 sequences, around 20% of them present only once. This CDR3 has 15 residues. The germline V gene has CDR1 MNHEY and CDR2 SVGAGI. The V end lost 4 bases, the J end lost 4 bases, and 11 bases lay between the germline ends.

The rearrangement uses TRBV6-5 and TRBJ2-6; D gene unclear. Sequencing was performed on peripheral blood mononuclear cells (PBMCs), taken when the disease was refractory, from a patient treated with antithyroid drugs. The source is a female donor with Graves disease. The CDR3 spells CASSSIGLGANVLTF. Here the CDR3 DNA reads TGTGCCAGCAGTTCCATAGGTCTGGGGGCCAACGTCCTGACTTTC.